This is a list of T cell receptor beta chains from one sample in a study of neoadjuvant anti-PD-1 for oral cavity cancer. Sequencing was performed with immunoSEQ multiplex PCR; in TCRdb, only in-frame clones are kept and a portion is missing. The data show under 8,000 clones, 70% to 75% seen once. This specimen consisted of PBMCs, obtained before nivolumab (anti-PD-1) treatment. The receptor set was obtained from a person aged 35 to 85 with oral cavity squamous cell carcinoma. Each CDR3 is given with its conserved first and last residue. D genes are given only for firm matches. Only part of the rows carry a size: once, few, many, or a class if the clone is expanded.

V gene	D gene	J gene	CDR3 length	clone size	CDR3 protein	CDR3 DNA
TRBV9	TRBD1	TRBJ2-1	15	-	CASSVGDPTGGEQFF	TGTGCCAGCAGCGTAGGAGACCCTACAGGGGGTGAGCAGTTCTTC
TRBV6-5	-	TRBJ1-2	15	once	CASSSVPGGNYGYTF	TGTGCCAGCAGTTCAGTCCCCGGGGGTAACTATGGCTACACCTTC
TRBV6-5	-	TRBJ1-1	13	-	CASSYWGNTEAFF	TGTGCCAGCAGTTACTGGGGGAACACTGAAGCTTTCTTT
TRBV13	TRBD2	TRBJ2-7	16	-	CASSPGGLAGAYEQYF	TGTGCCAGCAGCCCCGGGGGACTAGCGGGGGCCTACGAGCAGTACTTC
TRBV18	TRBD1	TRBJ2-5	17	-	CASSPRDRAQGEETQYF	TGTGCCAGCTCACCACGGGACAGGGCCCAAGGGGAAGAGACCCAGTACTTC
TRBV6-5	-	TRBJ2-1	14	-	CASSYDLAGNEQFF	TGTGCCAGCAGTTACGATCTAGCAGGCAATGAGCAGTTCTTC
TRBV19	-	TRBJ1-5	13	few	CASSQSSNQPQHF	TGTGCCAGTAGTCAGTCGAGCAATCAGCCCCAGCATTTT
TRBV13	-	TRBJ2-7	13	-	CASSLGGVPGQNF	TGTGCCAGCAGCTTAGGCGGGGTGCCGGGACAAAACTTC
TRBV10-3	TRBD2	TRBJ2-3	16	-	CAISGTSGGAWDTQYF	TGTGCCATCAGTGGAACTAGCGGGGGGGCATGGGATACGCAGTATTTT
TRBV29-1	TRBD2	TRBJ2-1	17	-	CSVDGLAGDISYNEQFF	TGCAGCGTTGACGGGCTAGCGGGGGACATCTCCTACAATGAGCAGTTCTTC